This paragraph covers one T cell receptor beta chain sequence. V was cut by 3 bases and J by 16 bases, with 14 bases left in between. There are 11 residues in the CDR3. Looked up from germline, CDR1 is SGHDT and CDR2 is YYEEEE. TCRdb's copy holds only in-frame clones and misses some; the assay was immunoSEQ multiplex PCR. This table has over 150,000 clones, roughly 94% appearing once. This sample stems from a study of control samples from healthy donors and cancer patients. Sequencing used PBMCs. This sequence originates from a man aged 60-69 years with colorectal cancer. The rearrangement joins TRBV5-6 to TRBJ2-1, with unresolved D. The CDR3 reads CASSYTSWLFF. CDR3 DNA: TGTGCCAGCAGCTATACTTCGTGGCTCTTCTTC. Full variable domain (remainder filled in from reference TRBV5-6 and TRBJ2-1): DAGVTQSPTHLIKTRGQQVTLRCSPKSGHDTVSWYQQALGQGPQFIFQYYEEEERQRGNFPDRFSGHQFPNYSSELNVNALLLGDSALYLCASSYTSWLFFGPGTRLTVL.